The next 32 T cell receptor beta chains were all read from a single sample in a study of molecular identifiers for immune sequencing clone quantification. TCRdb ran MiXCR on the PCR reads and lists one entry per CDR3 protein. The data contain around 470,000 distinct CDR3 sequences, about 25% of them seen just once; the ten biggest clones take up approximately 0.76%. The specimen sequenced was naive CD8+ T cells from blood, with Jurkat cell RNA spiked in. Subset defined: FACS-sorted CD8+CD4-CCR7+CD45RA+ naive T cells. The receptors were sampled from a human donor in good health. Some libraries in this study had Jurkat cell RNA spiked in.

There are many counts of this clonotype. The chain is built from TRBV9 and TRBJ1-1; D ambiguous. V lost 0 bases, J lost 8 bases, and 14 bases lay in between. Germline V gene data show CDR1 as SGDLS and CDR2 as YYNGEE. The CDR3 loop spans 14 amino acids. The CDR3 nucleotides read TGTGCCAGCAGCGTAGCGGGCAGAAGCCGAGAAGCTTTCTTT. It encodes CASSVAGRSREAFF.

The chain has TRBV27 and TRBJ1-6; 7 bases match TRBD1. This CDR3 comprises 16 residues. The germline V gene encodes CDR1 MNHEY and CDR2 SMNVEV (reference sequence). The trim removed 4 bases at V and 0 bases at J, leaving 3 bases unmatched. DNA of the CDR3: TGTGCCAGCAGTTGGGACAGAAGCTCCTATAATTCACCCCTCCACTTT. This encodes CASSWDRSSYNSPLHF.

This clonotype was recorded only once. This may be a read error: a much more frequent sequence differs by one nucleotide. The chain combines TRBV7-4 with TRBJ1-5; D not certain. The V end lost 2 bases, the J end lost 4 bases, and 6 bases lay between the germline ends. Germline CDR1 is SGHVT and CDR2 is SQSDAQ. This CDR3 has 13 residues. As DNA, the CDR3 is TGTGCCAGCAGCTTAACCCAAAATCAGCCCCAGCATTTT. Encoded protein: CASSLTQNQPQHF. The variable domain in full, with the rest retrieved from reference TRBV7-4 and TRBJ1-5, is GAGVSQSPRYKVAKRGRDVALRCDSISGHVTLYWYRQTLGQGSEVLTYSQSDAQRDKSGRPSGRFSAERPERSVSTLKIQRTEQGDSAVYLCASSLTQNQPQHFGDGTRLSIL.

V and J are TRBV28 and TRBJ2-7; TRBD2 aligns across 7 bases. This CDR3 has 14 residues. CDR1 MDHEN and CDR2 SYDVKM come from the germline V gene. Trimming took 6 bases from V and 0 from J; bases not matched to a gene: 5. The CDR3 reads CASSLAESSYEQYF. The CDR3 nucleotides are TGTGCCAGCAGCCTAGCGGAGAGCTCCTACGAGCAGTACTTC.

This clonotype was seen only once. An end of the junction does not agree with germline; a read error may underlie this. This rearrangement joins TRBV6-2 or TRBV6-3 to TRBJ2-7, with D unclear. CDR1 MNHEY and CDR2 SVGEGT come from the germline V gene. The CDR3 runs 12 residues. The CDR3 loop reads CASGPGGYEPYF. The CDR3 DNA is TGTGCCAGCGGGCCGGGCGGCTACGAGCCGTACTTC.

The chain combines TRBV24-1 with TRBJ2-1; no definite D call. CDR1 KGHDR and CDR2 SFDVKD come from the germline V gene. There are 13 residues in the CDR3. Trimming took 3 bases from V and 9 from J, leaving 11 bases between them. The CDR3 region is CATSDPLVGEQFF. CDR3 nucleotides: TGTGCCACCAGTGATCCCCTCGTTGGTGAGCAGTTCTTC.

Comment on this clonotype: This clone may be a read error of a much larger clone one base away. The genes are TRBV28 and TRBJ2-5; D is unclear. The CDR3 has 14 residues. Germline CDR1 MDHEN, CDR2 SYDVKM. V lost 7 bases and J 4 bases, leaving 16 bases between the germline ends. The CDR3 DNA sequence: TGTGCCAGCACCCCATCGGCGACAACAGAGACCCAGTACTTC. Translating it yields CASTPSATTETQYF.

This clonotype was observed a handful of times. V and J are TRBV7-9 and TRBJ2-1; TRBD1 is a possible D gene (5 bases). V lost 1 base and J 16 bases, leaving 35 bases between the germline ends. Per germline, CDR1 SEHNR and CDR2 FQNEAQ (reference sequence). CDR3 length equals 19 residues. CDR3 residues: CASSLGVLGRTTMSPLVFF. CDR3 in DNA: TGTGCCAGCAGCTTAGGGGTCCTGGGGCGAACTACAATGAGTCCTCTTGTATTCTTC.

As concerns this clonotype: A single base separates this from a much larger clone, so it may be a read error. This is likely a read error, given that the CDR3 carries no conserved phenylalanine or tryptophan at its end. The rearrangement links TRBV5-1 to TRBJ1-1, with D maybe TRBD1 (5 bases). Germline V CDR1 and CDR2: SGHRS, YFSETQ. Trimming cost V 0 bases and J 4 bases, with 10 bases left between them. The CDR3 has 14 residues. The CDR3 DNA reads as TGCGCCAGCAGCTTGGCCGGGGCGAGCACTGAAGCTTTCCTT. Encoded protein: CASSLAGASTEAFL.

Details on this clonotype: A read error may account for a junction end that differs from germline. The rearrangement uses TRBV3-1 and TRBJ2-2, with D possibly matching TRBD2 (6 bases). CDR3 size: 14 residues. Germline CDR1 and CDR2: LGHDT and YNNKEL (reference sequence). In DNA form, the CDR3 reads TGTGCCAGCAGCCAAGATAGCGGCACCAGGGAGCTGTTTTTT. This translates into CASSQDSGTRELFF.

The chain uses TRBV12-3 or TRBV12-4 and TRBJ2-3; D gene ambiguous. Between the trimmed V and J ends, which lost 7 bases and 0 bases, there was a span of 26 bases. The CDR3 is made up of 19 amino acids. In nucleotides, the CDR3 is TGTGCCAGCACCCTCCCTTATTACGAAGCCACTTCTAGCACAGATACGCAGTATTTT. Translation gives CASTLPYYEATSSTDTQYF.

This clonotype showed up many times. The chain has TRBV27 and TRBJ2-3; the D is unclear. Trimming took off 3 bases at V and 1 base at J, with 8 bases between the two ends. Germline lookup yields CDR1 MNHEY and CDR2 SMNVEV (reference sequence). The CDR3 totals 14 residues. The CDR3 nucleotides are TGTGCCAGCAGTTTTTTAGCTGGCACAGATACGCAGTATTTT. This codes for CASSFLAGTDTQYF.

V and J are TRBV11-2 and TRBJ2-1; 12 bases match TRBD2. The CDR3 covers 17 residues. Unmatched junction bases numbered 7, after V lost 5 bases and J lost 2 bases. Germline V gene lookup returns CDR1 SGHAT and CDR2 FQNNGV. The CDR3 loop is CASSDRLAGDTYNEQFF. CDR3 nucleotide sequence: TGTGCCAGCAGCGACCGACTAGCGGGAGACACCTACAATGAGCAGTTCTTC.

The chain carries TRBV2 and TRBJ1-4; D is undetermined. The ends were cut back, 4 bases at V and 6 bases at J, with 12 bases in the middle. The CDR3 extends over 14 amino acids. Looked up from germline, CDR1 is SNHLY and CDR2 is FYNNEI. CDR3 sequence reads: CASSGFIGDEKLFF. The CDR3 DNA reads TGTGCCAGCAGTGGATTTATTGGGGATGAAAAACTGTTTTTT.

This clonotype was picked up a small number of times. Written as DNA, the CDR3 is TGTGCCAGCGGGAAAGGGACAACCCCGAACACTGAAGCTTTCTTT. Translating gives CASGKGTTPNTEAFF. The chain uses TRBV27 and TRBJ1-1; D perhaps matches TRBD1 (6 bases). V shed 8 bases and J shed 1 base, with 17 bases lying between them. The CDR3 runs 15 residues. Per germline, CDR1 MNHEY and CDR2 SMNVEV (reference sequence).

This rearrangement joins TRBV9 to TRBJ2-7, with 7 bases matching TRBD1. The CDR3 is 14 amino acids. CDR1 is SGDLS, CDR2 YYNGEE, per germline. V shed 0 bases, J shed 5 bases, and the junction held 5 bases outside the gene matches. CDR3 in amino acids: CASSVGGTAHEQYF. The CDR3 DNA reads TGTGCCAGCAGCGTAGGAGGGACAGCCCACGAGCAGTACTTC.

This clonotype has just a few counts. The gene calls are TRBV7-9 and TRBJ2-7; D uncertain. Germline V lookup: CDR1 SEHNR, CDR2 FQNEAQ (reference sequence). The V gene lost 5 bases and the J gene lost 6 bases, with 11 bases spanning the gap. There are 12 residues in the CDR3. In DNA form, the CDR3 reads TGTGCCAGCAGCGCCACAGTGGTCGAGCAGTACTTC. Protein sequence: CASSATVVEQYF.

In this sample, this clonotype turned up many times. The rearrangement links TRBV7-9 to TRBJ2-2, with 12 nucleotides matching TRBD2. Per germline, CDR1 SEHNR and CDR2 FQNEAQ (reference sequence). The CDR3 consists of 16 residues. The junction had 5 bases not matched to a gene; V was cut back by 3 bases and J by 6 bases. The CDR3, as DNA: TGTGCCAGCAGCTTGCTAGCGGGAGGGCCGCCCGGGGAGCTGTTTTTT. Its translation: CASSLLAGGPPGELFF.

The chain links TRBV13 to TRBJ1-1, with a tentative D call TRBD1 (6 bases). Looked up from germline, CDR1 is PRHDT and CDR2 is FYEKMQ (reference sequence). CDR3 size: 13 residues. Trimming removed 8 bases at V and 4 bases at J, with 14 bases between. CDR3 residues: CASGLGTSTEAFF. CDR3 DNA: TGTGCCAGCGGTCTGGGGACATCCACTGAAGCTTTCTTT.

There are a few counts of this clonotype. A much bigger clone sits one base away, suggesting this may be a read error. The CDR3 carries no conserved terminal phenylalanine or tryptophan, so it likely arises from a read error. This chain connects TRBV28 to TRBJ2-7, with TRBD2 as a possible D gene (5 bases). V was cut by 6 bases and J by 1 base, with 10 bases left in between. Germline lookup yields CDR1 MDHEN and CDR2 SYDVKM. The CDR3 runs to 13 residues. The chain's CDR3 is CASRTGNSYEQYL. As DNA, the CDR3 is TGTGCCAGCAGAACCGGGAATTCCTACGAGCAGTACCTC.

The chain links TRBV9 to TRBJ2-1, with 8 nucleotides matching TRBD2. The CDR3 has 14 residues. Germline CDR1 and CDR2: SGDLS and YYNGEE. With 3 bases clipped from V and 10 bases from J, the junction kept 9 bases outside the gene matches. The CDR3 here is CASSDGTRSWEQFF. The DNA of the CDR3 is TGTGCCAGCAGCGACGGGACTAGGTCCTGGGAGCAGTTCTTC.

This clonotype was seen only a few times. The V call is TRBV5-1, the J call TRBJ2-3; maybe TRBD2 (5 bases). V lost 5 bases, J lost 2 bases, and 9 bases lay in between. The V gene's germline CDR1 is SGHRS and CDR2 YFSETQ. This CDR3 comprises 13 residues. CDR3 DNA sequence: TGCGCCAGCAGAGGACTGAACACAGATACGCAGTATTTT. Residues: CASRGLNTDTQYF.

This clonotype has just a few counts. This rearrangement joins TRBV27 to TRBJ2-2; 8 bases agree with TRBD1. The CDR3 consists of 17 residues. Germline V gives CDR1 MNHEY, CDR2 SMNVEV (reference sequence). Trimming cost V 3 bases and J 2 bases; bases outside gene matches: 8. The CDR3 region is CASSFARGRENTGELFF. CDR3 nucleotide sequence: TGTGCCAGCAGTTTCGCCAGGGGGCGGGAAAACACCGGGGAGCTGTTTTTT.

This clonotype was counted a few times. This chain connects TRBV29-1 to TRBJ1-3; possible D gene TRBD1, 5 bases. Between the trimmed V and J ends, which lost 7 bases and 3 bases, there was a span of 13 bases. Germline V gene data show CDR1 as SQVTM and CDR2 as ANQGSEA. This CDR3 spans 13 amino acids. The chain's CDR3 is CSAGWGIGNTIYF. The CDR3 DNA sequence: TGCAGCGCCGGATGGGGGATTGGAAACACCATATATTTT.

The genes are TRBV6-2 or TRBV6-3 and TRBJ2-4; 7 nucleotides agree with TRBD1. CDR3 length equals 19 residues. The ends lost 3 bases at V and 7 bases at J; junction bases unmatched: 21. CDR1 is MNHEY, CDR2 SVGEGT, per germline. DNA for the CDR3: TGTGCCAGCAGTTATCTCTGGCAAGAGGGGGCGCGAAGGAGGAACATTCAGTACTTC. The encoded protein is CASSYLWQEGARRRNIQYF.

The chain combines TRBV29-1 with TRBJ1-1; no definite D call. In germline, CDR1 is SQVTM, CDR2 ANQGSEA. This CDR3 is 13 amino acids long. Trimming took 4 bases from V and 4 from J, leaving 13 bases between them. DNA for the CDR3: TGCAGCGTTGTGCAGGAGGTGAGCACTGAAGCTTTCTTT. Protein: CSVVQEVSTEAFF. The full variable domain, in which reference TRBV29-1 and TRBJ1-1 provide the parts outside the CDR3, is SAVISQKPSRDICQRGTSLTIQCQVDSQVTMMFWYRQQPGQSLTLIATANQGSEATYESGFVIDKFPISRPNLTFSTLTVSNMSPEDSSIYLCSVVQEVSTEAFFGQGTRLTVV.

The chain recombines TRBV7-9 with TRBJ2-3, with 9 bases that match TRBD1. CDR1 and CDR2 from the germline V gene are SEHNR and FQNEAQ (reference sequence). CDR3 length equals 15 residues. After removal of 4 bases from V and 7 bases from J, the junction contained 9 bases not matched to a gene. The CDR3 protein is CASSWGQGSLNTQYF. Written as DNA, the CDR3 is TGTGCCAGCAGCTGGGGACAGGGTAGTTTGAATACGCAGTATTTT.

This chain connects TRBV4-3 to TRBJ2-7; TRBD2 is a possible D gene (7 bases). Trimming shortened V by 2 bases and J by 2 bases, and 16 bases separated the two germline ends. This CDR3 spans 16 amino acids. Germline lookup yields CDR1 LGHNA and CDR2 YSLEER. The CDR3 region is CASSQSGTPYPYEQYF. The CDR3 DNA reads TGCGCCAGCAGCCAAAGCGGGACACCCTACCCCTACGAGCAGTACTTC.

Remarks on this clonotype: This may be a read error: a much more frequent sequence differs by one nucleotide. Since the CDR3 does not end with the conserved phenylalanine or tryptophan, this likely comes from a read error. The chain is built from TRBV7-2 and TRBJ1-1; a weak D match, TRBD1 (5 bases). Germline CDR1 and CDR2: SGHTA and FQGNSA. The CDR3 runs to 15 residues. V lost 4 bases to trimming and J lost 0 bases, with 12 bases between them. This chain's CDR3 is CASSSPGRMNTEAFL. DNA of the CDR3: TGTGCCAGCAGCTCGCCGGGACGGATGAACACTGAAGCTTTCCTT.

This clonotype came up a few times. V gene TRBV5-4 combines with J gene TRBJ1-1; no reliable D call. The germline V and J ends were trimmed by 1 base and 1 base, with 11 bases remaining between them. Germline V gene sequence: CDR1 SGHNT, CDR2 YYREEE (reference sequence). The CDR3 totals 15 residues. The CDR3 here is CASSLLGHQNTEAFF. The CDR3, as DNA: TGTGCCAGCAGCTTGTTGGGCCACCAGAACACTGAAGCTTTCTTT.

A word on this clonotype: This CDR3 fails to terminate in the conserved phenylalanine or tryptophan, so it likely reflects a read error. This chain connects TRBV5-6 to TRBJ1-1; D is unclear. The CDR3 is made up of 17 amino acids. Germline-derived CDR1 and CDR2 are SGHDT and YYEEEE. The V end was cut by 0 bases, the J end by 5 bases, with 20 bases between. CDR3: CASSLGVTPSLGTEAFL. CDR3 DNA sequence: TGTGCCAGCAGCTTGGGTGTGACCCCCTCGCTGGGAACTGAAGCTTTCCTT.

The chain links TRBV27 to TRBJ2-2, with D perhaps being TRBD1 or TRBD2 (6 bases each). V was cut by 4 bases and J by 7 bases, with 13 bases left in between. There are 14 residues in the CDR3. Germline CDR1 and CDR2: MNHEY and SMNVEV (reference sequence). The CDR3 region is CASSSGAFGGELFF. Here the CDR3 DNA reads TGTGCCAGCAGTTCGGGGGCGTTTGGCGGGGAGCTGTTTTTT.